The 16 T cell receptor beta chains below all came from one sample that was sequenced in a study of technical replicates of blood from a few donors. Clones were read by immunoSEQ multiplex PCR, and TCRdb kept only the in-frame ones, dropping some. The sample has more than 90,000 clones; about 95% are singletons. The sequencing sample was made of T cells isolated from PBMCs. These receptors were obtained from a human donor in good health.

The chain couples TRBV14 to TRBJ2-5, with D maybe TRBD1 (5 bases). V was pared by 4 bases and J by 1 base, with 10 bases between. This CDR3 is 14 amino acids long. CDR1 and CDR2 (germline): SGHDN, FVKESK. CDR3 loop: CASSPRAGQETQYF. The CDR3 nucleotides read TGTGCCAGCAGCCCCAGGGCCGGCCAAGAGACCCAGTACTTC.

The chain links TRBV6-5 to TRBJ2-1, with D unresolved. CDR3 length equals 15 residues. The germline gives CDR1 MNHEY, CDR2 SVGAGI. Trimming pared 0 bases from V and 9 bases from J, leaving 15 bases between. As DNA, the CDR3 is TGTGCCAGCAGTTACTCGATCACCGGGTCGGGTGAGCAGTTCTTC. This translates into CASSYSITGSGEQFF.

This rearrangement joins TRBV18 to TRBJ2-7, with 10 bases matching TRBD1. The CDR3 length is 13 residues. Germline V gene data show CDR1 as KGHSH and CDR2 as LQKENI. The trim removed 5 bases at V and 4 bases at J, leaving 2 bases unmatched. The CDR3 protein is CASSAGQGYEQYF. CDR3 nucleotide sequence: TGTGCCAGCTCAGCGGGACAGGGGTACGAGCAGTACTTC. The full variable domain, in which reference TRBV18 and TRBJ2-7 provide the parts outside the CDR3, is NAGVMQNPRHLVRRRGQEARLRCSPMKGHSHVYWYRQLPEEGLKFMVYLQKENIIDESGMPKERFSAEFPKEGPSILRIQQVVRGDSAAYFCASSAGQGYEQYFGPGTRLTVT.

The CDR3 sequence is CASSYKMNTEAFF. CDR3 nucleotide sequence: TGTGCCAGCAGTTATAAAATGAACACTGAAGCTTTCTTT. The V and J genes are TRBV6-5 and TRBJ1-1; D ambiguous. CDR1 and CDR2 (germline): MNHEY, SVGAGI. V lost 3 bases and J lost 0, with 5 bases in between. This CDR3 spans 13 amino acids.

This chain connects TRBV28 to TRBJ2-7; D perhaps matches TRBD2 (5 bases). Germline V gives CDR1 MDHEN, CDR2 SYDVKM. Between the trimmed V and J ends, which lost 0 bases and 3 bases, there was a span of 9 bases. The CDR3 runs 14 residues. CDR3 sequence reads: CASSLWGRGYEQYF. The CDR3 bases are TGTGCCAGCAGTTTATGGGGCCGGGGCTACGAGCAGTACTTC.

V usage is TRBV13 and J usage is TRBJ2-5; 7 nucleotides line up with TRBD1. Unmatched junction bases numbered 6, after V lost 4 bases and J lost 1 base. Germline V gene lookup returns CDR1 PRHDT and CDR2 FYEKMQ (reference sequence). The CDR3 runs 15 residues. The chain's CDR3 is CASSSLQGTQETQYF. In DNA form, the CDR3 reads TGTGCCAGCAGCTCACTACAGGGGACCCAAGAGACCCAGTACTTC.

This sequence joins TRBV7-3 and TRBJ2-2; TRBD2 agrees at 8 bases. Germline lookup yields CDR1 SGHTA and CDR2 FQGTGA. CDR3 length equals 15 residues. V shed 6 bases and J 4 bases; nucleotides not matched to a gene: 7. The CDR3 DNA reads as TGTGCCAGCAGTCCCAGCGGGGGTAGCACCGGGGAGCTGTTTTTT. Translation: CASSPSGGSTGELFF.

This sequence joins TRBV19 and TRBJ1-1; 10 bases line up with TRBD1. The V gene's germline CDR1 is LNHDA and CDR2 SQIVND (reference sequence). Trimming at V came to 8 bases and at J to 4 bases, leaving 4 bases not matched to a gene. CDR3 size: 13 residues. The CDR3 region has the DNA TGTGCCAGTGGACAGGGGGTGTCCACTGAAGCTTTCTTT. Translation: CASGQGVSTEAFF.

The chain links TRBV5-1 to TRBJ2-7; D perhaps matches TRBD1 (6 bases). Trimming shortened V by 0 bases and J by 1 base, and 14 bases separated the two germline ends. The CDR3 is 16 amino acids. Germline V gene data show CDR1 as SGHRS and CDR2 as YFSETQ. CDR3 sequence (DNA): TGCGCCAGCAGCTTGGTCCTGGACAGTGGGTCCTACGAGCAGTACTTC. This encodes CASSLVLDSGSYEQYF.

The rearrangement uses TRBV4-3 and TRBJ2-3; 9 nucleotides match TRBD2. In germline, CDR1 is LGHNA, CDR2 YSLEER. The junction had 7 bases not matched to a gene; V was cut back by 0 bases and J by 0 bases. The CDR3 has 18 amino acids. This CDR3 reads CASSQDILAGISTDTQYF. In nucleotides, the CDR3 is TGCGCCAGCAGCCAAGATATCCTAGCGGGGATTAGCACAGATACGCAGTATTTT.

The J gene is TRBJ1-1, the V gene TRBV7-9; TRBD1 aligns across 8 bases. V shed 4 bases and J 4 bases; nucleotides not matched to a gene: 5. The CDR3 totals 14 residues. Germline CDR1 reads SEHNR; CDR2 reads FQNEAQ (reference sequence). The CDR3 reads CASSSTGGATEAFF. The CDR3 coding sequence is TGTGCCAGCAGCTCTACAGGGGGAGCCACTGAAGCTTTCTTT.

V and J are TRBV18 and TRBJ2-1; D not certain. The CDR3 extends over 12 amino acids. Germline assignment: CDR1 KGHSH and CDR2 LQKENI. V lost 4 bases and J 9 bases, leaving 10 bases between the germline ends. CDR3 in amino acids: CASSHLDAEQFF. DNA of the CDR3: TGTGCCAGCTCACATCTAGACGCTGAGCAGTTCTTC.

In its sample, this clone was seen once. CDR3 nucleotide sequence: TGTGCCAGCACTGGGGCAGACAGGGATGAAAAACTGTTTTTT. Translating it yields CASTGADRDEKLFF. This chain connects TRBV6-1 to TRBJ1-4; 7 positions match TRBD1. With V trimmed by 7 bases and J by 6 bases, 8 bases remained unmatched. CDR1 and CDR2 (germline): MNHNS, SASEGT. CDR3 size: 14 residues.

J is TRBJ1-1 and V is TRBV9; D call uncertain. This CDR3 has 15 amino acids. Trimming shortened V by 0 bases and J by 3 bases, and 12 bases separated the two germline ends. Germline V gene data show CDR1 as SGDLS and CDR2 as YYNGEE. CDR3 loop: CASSVDRGLYTEAFF. As DNA, the CDR3 is TGTGCCAGCAGCGTAGATCGAGGGTTATACACTGAAGCTTTCTTT.

This chain joins TRBV7-3 and TRBJ2-1; TRBD1 aligns across 7 bases. Trimming cost V 5 bases and J 2 bases; bases outside gene matches: 3. Germline V gene sequence: CDR1 SGHTA, CDR2 FQGTGA. The CDR3 consists of 14 residues. The CDR3 region has the DNA TGTGCCAGCAGCCCCGGGACAGCCTACAATGAGCAGTTCTTC. Amino acid sequence: CASSPGTAYNEQFF.

The chain couples TRBV2 to TRBJ2-1; 11 nucleotides line up with TRBD1. Germline V CDR1 and CDR2: SNHLY, FYNNEI. The CDR3 is 16 amino acids. V was pared by 4 bases and J by 3 bases, with 5 bases of the junction left unmatched. This chain's CDR3 is CASSVSGTGGYNEQFF. As DNA, the CDR3 is TGTGCCAGCAGTGTATCCGGGACAGGGGGCTACAATGAGCAGTTCTTC. Supplemented by reference TRBV2 and TRBJ2-1, the full variable domain reads EPEVTQTPSHQVTQMGQEVILRCVPISNHLYFYWYRQILGQKVEFLVSFYNNEISEKSEIFDDQFSVERPDGSNFTLKIRSTKLEDSAMYFCASSVSGTGGYNEQFFGPGTRLTVL.